Following are 6 T cell receptor beta chains from one sample sequenced in a study of blood T cell repertoires in COVID-19. Sequencing used immunoSEQ multiplex PCR; TCRdb keeps in-frame clones, though not all of them. Of a few hundred thousand clones in the sample, 80% to 90% are singletons; the top ten hold roughly 1.1%. The sample consisted of PBMCs or T cells enriched from blood (not recorded which). The receptor set was obtained from a man younger than 40 who had recovered from COVID-19.

This clone was detected many times. The J gene is TRBJ2-7, the V gene TRBV6-2 or TRBV6-3; TRBD2 matches 7 bases. Germline V lookup: CDR1 MNHEY, CDR2 SVGEGT. The CDR3 spans 14 residues. V lost 5 bases to trimming and J lost 6 bases; unmatched junction nucleotides: 10. The CDR3 DNA sequence: TGTGCCAGCAGTCGAGAACTAGCGACAGCCGAGCAGTACTTC. Its protein is CASSRELATAEQYF.

The chain combines TRBV19 with TRBJ2-1, with D possibly TRBD2 on 6 matching bases. CDR1 is LNHDA and CDR2 is SQIVND in the germline V gene (reference sequence). V was trimmed by 5 bases and J by 4 bases, leaving 21 bases between them. The CDR3 has 17 amino acids. The CDR3 bases are TGTGCCAGTAGTCGGACTCATAGCGGATCTTTATACAATGAGCAGTTCTTC. Protein: CASSRTHSGSLYNEQFF.

This clone is a singleton in its sample. The J gene is TRBJ1-1, the V gene TRBV6-6; D is undetermined. V lost 5 bases and J lost 5, with 9 bases in between. Germline V gene sequence: CDR1 MNHNY, CDR2 SVGAGI (reference sequence). The CDR3 contains 12 residues. Here the CDR3 DNA reads TGTGCCAGCAGTCCAGGCGGGACTGAAGCTTTCTTT. This translates into CASSPGGTEAFF.

This clone was found a few times. The chain is built from TRBV2 and TRBJ2-7; D might be TRBD2 (5 bases). There are 15 residues in the CDR3. CDR1 and CDR2 (germline): SNHLY, FYNNEI. Trimming shortened V by 2 bases and J by 5 bases, and 16 bases separated the two germline ends. The DNA for the CDR3 is TGTGCCAGCAGTGAAATGCGGGTCCGCTACAACGAGCAGTACTTC. It is translated as CASSEMRVRYNEQYF.

The chain couples TRBV7-8 to TRBJ1-5; D perhaps matches TRBD1 (5 bases). Germline V gene lookup returns CDR1 SGHVS and CDR2 FQNEAQ. The CDR3 spans 14 residues. Trimming took 6 bases from V and 5 from J, leaving 14 bases between them. The CDR3 protein is CASSMGGSHQPQHF. The CDR3 coding sequence is TGTGCCAGCAGTATGGGGGGGAGTCATCAGCCCCAGCATTTT.

The chain recombines TRBV7-2 with TRBJ2-7, with 8 bases that match TRBD2. V dropped 1 base and J dropped 4; count of bases not matched to a gene: 9. From germline, CDR1 is SGHTA and CDR2 FQGNSA. The CDR3 runs to 16 residues. CDR3: CASSLGSGMGVYEQYF. CDR3 nucleotides: TGTGCCAGCAGCTTAGGTAGCGGGATGGGAGTATACGAGCAGTACTTC.